The TCR beta chain described here comes from a study of blood T cells in healthy people across ages (dated by TCRdb to about 2015). With regard to the full study: Template switching captured roughly one uniquely barcoded TCR beta cDNA molecule per two T cells in model experiments. The study analyzed two additional independent replicas of 1 million unique cDNA reads from the same blood draw for two donors, one aged 18 to 29 and one aged 80 or older. Donors were grouped into four age groups: young (average approximately 15 years), middle-aged (39), aged (approximately 67) and long-lived (approximately 75). Using deep sequencing normalized with unique cDNA molecular identifiers, the study measured how TCR beta repertoire diversity changes with age. To avoid experimental bias, donors of different ages were distributed randomly across sequencing lanes.

General study outcomes and caveats: The long-lived group showed more naive CD4+ T cells, fewer expanded clones and increased TCR diversity than the aged group, suggesting age selection. The CMV infection status of donors was not known, potentially confounding age-related changes in expanded clonotypes. Observed TCR beta diversity per million T cells fell roughly linearly with age, and a significant reduction was already apparent by age roughly 40. Estimates of total diversity from one million sequenced T cells were regarded as lower bounds and underestimates. There was a strong correlation between observed TCR beta diversity and the percentage of naive T cells measured by flow cytometry. Since profiling was done on bulk unsorted PBMCs, naive and antigen-experienced compartments could not be conclusively compared.

Libraries came from 5' RACE. Sequencing was carried out with an Illumina HiSeq 2500. The second PCR ran for roughly 7 to 11 cycles and used a J-beta primer mix along with a sample-barcoded 5' primer. A unique molecular identifier was introduced onto each TCR beta cDNA molecule by a template-switch 5' adaptor carrying 12 random nucleotides. Each sample yielded at least 3 million CDR3-containing paired-end reads. First-strand cDNA was synthesized from all RNA with the Mint cDNA synthesis kit, primed by a TRBC-specific oligonucleotide. Following uracil-DNA glycosylase treatment, all cDNA underwent a first 18-cycle PCR with the universal primers M1SS and BC2_uni_R. The source study handled its data this way. For normalization, 1 million high-quality reads were randomly selected from each sample, with every read carrying a distinct molecular identifier. Instead of being binned into consensus sequences, reads that shared molecular identifiers were thrown out. MiTCR, with a Q25 quality threshold and the strictest error-elimination algorithm, was used for CDR3 identification, clonotype clustering and error correction. A nonparametric unseen species model with Euler transformation was used to estimate lower-bound total TCR beta diversity. TCRdb reprocessed the public reads (quality trimming at Q25 with fastp, clone calling with MiXCR) and kept in-frame beta chains. Entries that share a CDR3 protein sequence are merged under the most common genes and DNA. The V and J calls follow TCRdb's processing rather than the paper's. The sample table holds over 700,000 distinct CDR3 sequences, of which around half were seen once. The leading ten clones occupy approximately 41% of the sample.

The cysteine opens and the phenylalanine closes a CDR3 of 15 amino acids. The entry retains the CDR3 DNA only, 45 bases that are in frame from base 1. V and J are trimmed by 5 bases and 4 bases, and the gene matches miss 7 bases of the junction. CDR1 and CDR2 (SGHTA, FQGNSA) derive from the germline V gene. A note on this clonotype: Its antigen is not yet known. Base qualities were left out, and no much larger clone turns up one base away.

Systemically healthy Caucasian individuals from Russia, over 30 in total and aged about 6 to 100 years, were included as donors. Each donor gave ten milliliters of peripheral blood, drawn into EDTA-treated Vacutainer tubes. PBMCs were isolated by Ficoll-Paque density-gradient centrifugation, with at least 7 million obtained per sample. Total RNA was extracted from PBMCs with Trizol reagent, with at least 5 micrograms obtained per sample. For every donor, an aliquot of PBMCs went through flow cytometry to measure the percentages of naive CD45RAhigh/CD27high T cells. The receptor's source is an elderly man in good health. Specimen: blood. In this chain, TRBV7-2 is recombined with TRBJ2-3; a stretch of 9 junction bases matches TRBD2. In nucleotides, the sequence is TGTGCCAGCAGCCCCAGGCGGGAGGGGCCAGATACGCAGTATTTT. It is translated as CASSPRREGPDTQYF.